This T cell receptor beta chain was obtained from a study of blood T cell repertoires in COVID-19. Overall study context: Acute-phase and convalescent COVID-19 samples originated in the United States, Italy and Spain.

V lost 4 bases, J lost 8 bases, and 18 bases lay in between. The CDR3 has 15 residues. Germline V gives CDR1 SGHRS, CDR2 YFSETQ. This clone occurred a few times. Sequencing used immunoSEQ multiplex PCR; TCRdb keeps in-frame clones, though not all of them. The sample shows about 380,000 clones, around 90% of them seen only once. This sequence joins TRBV5-1 and TRBJ1-4; a possible D gene is TRBD1 (6 bases). The source is a man aged 35 to 55 with acute or convalescent COVID-19. Material for sequencing was peripheral blood. The CDR3 DNA is TGCGCCAGCAGCGAACAGACAGGTATTCAGGAAAAACTGTTTTTT. Residues: CASSEQTGIQEKLFF.